This T cell receptor (beta chain) comes out of a study of T cells after yellow fever vaccination. Whole-study findings and limits: The secondary response was weaker, and its peak arrived faster, on day 5 versus 15. Overall, a small share of clonotypes was seen in both CD4 and CD8 compartments.

TCRdb re-called the 5' RACE reads with MiXCR, one entry per CDR3 protein. The table records hundreds of thousands of distinct CDR3 sequences, around 12% of them present only once. At least ten counts were recorded for this clonotype. The antigen remains undetermined. The origin of this receptor is a man under 40 who received the YFV17D yellow fever vaccine. The sample was PBMCs, taken on the day of the yellow fever booster vaccination.

CDR3 nucleotides: TGTGCCAGCAGCCAAGGCGACAGGGTGGGAAGCTACGAGCAGTACTTC. It specifies CASSQGDRVGSYEQYF. The chain employs TRBV4-2 and TRBJ2-7; 7 bases match TRBD1. CDR1 and CDR2 from the germline V gene are LGHNA and YNFKEQ. The J segment lost 3 bases and the V segment lost 1 base, leaving 9 bases of the junction unmatched. The CDR3 covers 16 residues.